A single sample is the source of the 12 T cell receptor beta chains below, sequenced in a study of early T cells in non-severe SARS-CoV-2 infection. In TCRdb, the 5' RACE reads were re-called with MiXCR into one record per CDR3 protein. The top ten hold 5.5% to 7% of the sample, which has around 100,000 distinct CDR3 sequences, roughly 13% seen once. The sequenced sample was whole blood. Receptors originate from an adult who was a healthcare worker with PCR-confirmed SARS-CoV-2 infection or an uninfected control (not recorded which).

The CDR3 spells CASSQLTSYNSPLHF. The CDR3 nucleotides read TGTGCCAGCAGCCAACTAACCTCCTATAATTCACCCCTCCACTTT. This sequence joins TRBV6-6 and TRBJ1-6; unclear D gene. The V end was cut by 6 bases, the J end by 0 bases, with 9 bases between. The CDR3 runs to 15 residues. Looked up from germline, CDR1 is MNHNY and CDR2 is SVGAGI (reference sequence).

The chain uses TRBV20-1 and TRBJ2-1; 7 bases fit TRBD1. Germline V gene data show CDR1 as DFQATT and CDR2 as SNEGSKA (reference sequence). Trimming took 7 bases from V and 5 from J; bases not matched to a gene: 23. The CDR3 is made up of 18 amino acids. Here the CDR3 DNA reads TGCAGTGTCAAGAGAGGGGTGTCTAACAGGGGAATTCACAATGAGCAGTTCTTC. Protein product: CSVKRGVSNRGIHNEQFF.

The V gene is TRBV7-8, the J gene TRBJ2-3; D call uncertain. V lost 5 bases and J lost 2, with 11 bases in between. CDR3 size: 14 residues. CDR1 is SGHVS, CDR2 FQNEAQ, per germline. CDR3 in amino acids: CASSEIWDTDTQYF. CDR3 in DNA: TGTGCCAGCAGCGAAATCTGGGACACAGATACGCAGTATTTT.

This clonotype was recorded many times. An end of the junction does not agree with germline; a read error may underlie this. The chain combines TRBV7-9 with TRBJ1-1; the match to TRBD1 covers 7 bases. The CDR3 consists of 18 residues. Germline CDR1 and CDR2: SEHNR and FQNEAQ (reference sequence). CDR3 amino acids: CASTLEDFRTGQGTEAFF. In DNA, the CDR3 is TGTGCCAGCACCTTAGAGGACTTTAGGACAGGCCAGGGCACTGAAGCTTTCTTT.

In its sample, this clonotype was seen many times. The CDR3 bases are TGTGCCAGCAGTTCCGCCGGGACTAGCCCTAATGAGCAGTTCTTC. Protein: CASSSAGTSPNEQFF. V is TRBV28 and J is TRBJ2-1, with 9 bases matching TRBD2. The germline gives CDR1 MDHEN, CDR2 SYDVKM. V dropped 4 bases and J dropped 7; count of bases not matched to a gene: 8. The CDR3 loop spans 15 amino acids.

J is TRBJ2-7 and V is TRBV10-3; a possible D gene is TRBD2 (5 bases). Deletions cut 5 bases from V and 1 base from J, with 9 bases between. Germline V gives CDR1 ENHRY, CDR2 SYGVKD. CDR3 size: 13 residues. CDR3 in amino acids: CAISREYSYEQYF. CDR3 sequence (DNA): TGTGCCATCAGTAGGGAGTATTCCTACGAGCAGTACTTC.

The sample holds many counts of this clonotype. The chain carries TRBV6-1 and TRBJ2-7; maybe TRBD1 (6 bases). CDR1 MNHNS and CDR2 SASEGT come from the germline V gene. The CDR3 sequence is 12 residues long. Trimming removed 10 bases from V and 4 bases from J, with 14 bases in between. CDR3 DNA sequence: TGTGCCACCTACCCGGGACAATACGAGCAGTACTTC. Protein sequence: CATYPGQYEQYF.

This clonotype has ten or more counts. V usage is TRBV11-2 and J usage is TRBJ2-5, with 7 bases that match TRBD1. Losses at the gene ends were 11 bases for V and 7 bases for J; bases not matched to a gene: 13. Germline loops: CDR1 SGHAT, CDR2 FQNNGV. This CDR3 contains 13 residues. The CDR3 nucleotides are TGTGCCGGATCAAAGGGGACAGCTGGGACCCAGTACTTC. It yields the protein CAGSKGTAGTQYF.

This clonotype was observed many times. V usage is TRBV18 and J usage is TRBJ1-2, with a possible D match to TRBD1 (5 bases). CDR1 is KGHSH and CDR2 is LQKENI in the germline V gene. The CDR3 is 13 residues long. V was trimmed by 3 bases and J by 8 bases, leaving 13 bases between them. CDR3 protein: CASSPVQGSGYTF. The CDR3 nucleotides read TGTGCCAGCTCACCGGTTCAGGGTAGCGGCTACACCTTC. Variable domain in full (rest from reference TRBV18 and TRBJ1-2): NAGVMQNPRHLVRRRGQEARLRCSPMKGHSHVYWYRQLPEEGLKFMVYLQKENIIDESGMPKERFSAEFPKEGPSILRIQQVVRGDSAAYFCASSPVQGSGYTFGSGTRLTVV.

The rearrangement joins TRBV19 to TRBJ1-5; D gene uncertain. Deletions cut 8 bases from V and 5 bases from J, with 16 bases between. Germline V gives CDR1 LNHDA, CDR2 SQIVND (reference sequence). CDR3 length: 14 amino acids. The CDR3 loop reads CASSGPGFDQPQHF. CDR3 nucleotides: TGTGCCAGTTCCGGACCCGGTTTCGATCAGCCCCAGCATTTT.

V gene TRBV29-1 combines with J gene TRBJ2-1; D is undetermined. V dropped 3 bases and J dropped 4 bases, with 4 bases sitting between them. Germline CDR1 is SQVTM and CDR2 is ANQGSEA. This CDR3 is 11 amino acids long. This CDR3 is CSVEVYNEQFF. CDR3 coding DNA: TGCAGCGTTGAGGTGTACAATGAGCAGTTCTTC.

This clonotype was detected a few times. This rearrangement joins TRBV20-1 to TRBJ2-7; D may correspond to TRBD1 or TRBD2 (5 bases each). CDR3 length: 16 residues. Trimming pared 1 base from V and 2 bases from J, leaving 18 bases between. Germline V gene sequence: CDR1 DFQATT, CDR2 SNEGSKA (reference sequence). CDR3 amino acids: CSARVGGTIKPYEQYF. CDR3 in DNA: TGCAGTGCTAGAGTTGGGGGAACCATAAAACCCTACGAGCAGTACTTC.